These 30 T cell receptor beta chains were all obtained from the same sample, sequenced in a study of Graves' ophthalmopathy and Graves' hyperthyroidism. Using RNA transcripts, the TCR beta CDR3 regions were amplified. HTBI-primed RT-PCR formed the first round, and a multiplex PCR formed the second. TCRdb passed the multiplex PCR reads through MiXCR, listing each CDR3 protein once. The sample includes about 500,000 distinct CDR3 sequences, over 13% of them seen just once. Material for sequencing was blood. The receptor set was obtained from a woman in her twenties or thirties with Graves' ophthalmopathy.

This clonotype has only a few counts. V is TRBV11-1 and J is TRBJ2-3; D is ambiguous. Per germline, CDR1 SGHAT and CDR2 FQDESV (reference sequence). The CDR3 is 16 amino acids. Trimming took off 1 base at V and 2 bases at J, with 13 bases between the two ends. CDR3 in DNA: TGTGCCAGCAGCTTAGAGTCGCCCAGAATCACAGATACGCAGTATTTT. Its translation is CASSLESPRITDTQYF.

To note about this clonotype: A much larger clone differs from this one at a single base, so this may be a read error. Because the CDR3 is missing its conserved closing phenylalanine or tryptophan, this is likely a read error. The chain recombines TRBV28 with TRBJ1-2; no clear D. The CDR3 has 12 residues. Germline CDR1 and CDR2: MDHEN and SYDVKM. Trimming stripped 6 bases from V and 8 bases from J, with 13 bases between. The CDR3 loop is CASSPGADGYTV. CDR3 DNA: TGTGCCAGCAGCCCCGGTGCTGACGGCTACACCGTC.

This clonotype was detected ten times or more. The chain recombines TRBV20-1 with TRBJ1-6, with 7 bases that match TRBD1. The CDR3 runs to 16 residues. Germline CDR1 is DFQATT and CDR2 is SNEGSKA (reference sequence). The V gene end was trimmed by 3 bases and the J gene end by 9 bases; junction bases not matched to a gene: 14. The CDR3 sequence is CSASSLDRPGGSPLHF. In DNA form, the CDR3 reads TGCAGTGCTAGCTCCCTGGACAGGCCGGGGGGTTCACCCCTCCACTTT.

V gene TRBV3-1 combines with J gene TRBJ2-7; D is unclear. Per the germline V gene, CDR1 is LGHDT and CDR2 is YNNKEL (reference sequence). The V end was cut by 3 bases, the J end by 7 bases, with 7 bases between. The CDR3 covers 11 residues. CDR3 sequence reads: CASSQTWEQYF. The CDR3 region has the DNA TGTGCCAGCAGCCAGACCTGGGAGCAGTACTTC.

This clonotype was recorded many times. The V gene is TRBV5-3, the J gene TRBJ1-2; no clear D. TRBV5-3 is an open reading frame whose function is uncertain. CDR3 length equals 14 residues. Trimming removed 9 bases at V and 4 bases at J, with 19 bases between. The CDR3 DNA is TGTGCCAACCCTTGGAGGCCGCGGGTCTATGGCTACACCTTC. This sequence encodes CANPWRPRVYGYTF.

This clonotype was seen ten or more times. The V and J genes are TRBV28 and TRBJ2-7; D is uncertain. The CDR3 loop spans 14 amino acids. Trimming took off 5 bases at V and 2 bases at J, with 13 bases between the two ends. Germline V lookup: CDR1 MDHEN, CDR2 SYDVKM. This chain's CDR3 is CASSTSRAAYEQYF. DNA of the CDR3: TGTGCCAGCAGTACCTCACGAGCAGCCTACGAGCAGTACTTC.

This clonotype was observed a few times. The rearrangement links TRBV13 to TRBJ2-7; 9 bases map to TRBD2. This CDR3 is 15 amino acids long. The germline V gene encodes CDR1 PRHDT and CDR2 FYEKMQ (reference sequence). With V trimmed by 4 bases and J by 5 bases, 9 bases remained unmatched. The CDR3 protein is CASSSLREGTDEQYF. CDR3 nucleotides: TGTGCCAGCAGCTCCTTGCGGGAGGGAACCGACGAGCAGTACTTC.

This clonotype was seen at least ten times. The V call is TRBV7-2, the J call TRBJ2-7; weak D call: TRBD2 (5 bases). This CDR3 is built from 16 residues. The ends were cut back, 5 bases at V and 3 bases at J, with 20 bases in the middle. Germline CDR1 SGHTA, CDR2 FQGNSA. The CDR3 nucleotides are TGTGCCAGCAGCCCCCCGGGTGAGAGGGCATTCTACGAGCAGTACTTC. It encodes CASSPPGERAFYEQYF.

This clonotype was seen ten or more times. This rearrangement joins TRBV28 to TRBJ1-2; TRBD1 agrees at 7 bases. This CDR3 region has 14 residues. From germline, CDR1 is MDHEN and CDR2 SYDVKM. With 5 bases clipped from V and 4 bases from J, the junction kept 7 bases outside the gene matches. CDR3 amino acids: CASSPLQGTYGYTF. CDR3 sequence (DNA): TGTGCCAGCAGTCCTCTACAGGGGACCTATGGCTACACCTTC.

In its sample, this clonotype was seen many times. This chain links TRBV6-5 with TRBJ2-5, with no clear D. Germline V lookup: CDR1 MNHEY, CDR2 SVGAGI. This CDR3 contains 13 residues. V was clipped by 4 bases and J by 4 bases, with 10 bases between them. The CDR3 reads CASSFPLGETQYF. CDR3 DNA: TGTGCCAGCAGTTTCCCTCTTGGAGAGACCCAGTACTTC.

The rearrangement links TRBV2 to TRBJ2-7, with TRBD2 matching 11 bases. The CDR3 has 14 residues. CDR1 is SNHLY, CDR2 FYNNEI, per germline. V lost 8 bases, J lost 7 bases, and 10 bases stayed unmatched. In DNA form, the CDR3 reads TGTGCCAGCGAGACTAGCGGGGCGATCTGGGAGCAGTACTTC. Its protein product is CASETSGAIWEQYF.

This clonotype came up many times. The V gene is TRBV19, the J gene TRBJ1-5, with D hard to call. Germline values: CDR1 LNHDA, CDR2 SQIVND (reference sequence). The V end lost 5 bases, the J end lost 9 bases, and 14 bases lay between the germline ends. The CDR3 has 13 residues. The DNA of the CDR3 is TGTGCCAGTAGTTCGGGAGGCTCCCGGCCCCAGCATTTT. This codes for CASSSGGSRPQHF.

This clonotype was seen ten or more times. The chain links TRBV7-9 to TRBJ1-1; the D is unclear. V lost 5 bases and J 9 bases, leaving 4 bases between the germline ends. The CDR3 contains 9 residues. Germline CDR1 reads SEHNR; CDR2 reads FQNEAQ (reference sequence). The chain's CDR3 is CASSPQAFF. CDR3 DNA: TGTGCCAGCAGCCCCCAAGCTTTCTTT.

This clonotype was picked up many times. The chain recombines TRBV12-5 with TRBJ1-1, with a possible D match to TRBD1 (6 bases). Germline CDR1 and CDR2: LGHNT and FRNRAP. The CDR3 has 18 amino acids. The V gene lost 0 bases and the J gene lost 1 base, with 18 bases spanning the gap. CDR3 residues: CASGLVGAGDFTNTEAFF. CDR3 sequence (DNA): TGTGCTAGTGGTTTGGTGGGGGCAGGGGATTTTACGAACACTGAAGCTTTCTTT. Drawing the rest from reference TRBV12-5 and TRBJ1-1, the complete variable domain is DARVTQTPRHKVTEMGQEVTMRCQPILGHNTVFWYRQTMMQGLELLAYFRNRAPLDDSGMPKDRFSAEMPDATLATLKIQPSEPRDSAVYFCASGLVGAGDFTNTEAFFGQGTRLTVV.

This clonotype was observed many times. The chain combines TRBV9 with TRBJ2-5; maybe TRBD2 (5 bases). Trimming stripped 0 bases from V and 3 bases from J, with 6 bases between. CDR1 is SGDLS, CDR2 YYNGEE, per germline. The CDR3 is 13 amino acids. The CDR3 DNA follows: TGTGCCAGCAGCGTAGGAGGGAAAGAGACCCAGTACTTC. It translates to CASSVGGKETQYF.

This clonotype was counted ten times or more. The chain couples TRBV2 to TRBJ2-7; D is undetermined. This CDR3 region has 16 residues. Germline CDR1 SNHLY, CDR2 FYNNEI. Trimming cost V 7 bases and J 2 bases, with 21 bases left between them. CDR3 protein: CASMFQRAFDAYEQYF. CDR3 in DNA: TGTGCCAGCATGTTCCAACGGGCCTTCGACGCCTACGAGCAGTACTTC.

This clonotype was seen at least ten times. The V call is TRBV20-1, the J call TRBJ2-7, with D possibly TRBD2 on 5 matching bases. From germline, CDR1 is DFQATT and CDR2 SNEGSKA (reference sequence). There are 16 residues in the CDR3. The germline V and J ends were trimmed by 1 base and 7 bases, with 23 bases remaining between them. The CDR3 DNA sequence: TGCAGTGCTAGAGGTTGGGCCGGCGGGCTTTTGGGGGAGCAGTACTTC. Residues: CSARGWAGGLLGEQYF.

This clonotype was observed a single time. This CDR3 reads CASSLGQLSNQPQHF. The CDR3 DNA reads as TGTGCCAGCAGCTTAGGGCAGCTTAGCAATCAGCCCCAGCATTTT. V gene TRBV7-2 combines with J gene TRBJ1-5; the D is unclear. The CDR3 has 15 amino acids. The ends were cut back, 1 base at V and 0 bases at J, with 7 bases in the middle. CDR1 SGHTA and CDR2 FQGNSA come from the germline V gene.

This clonotype was recorded at least ten times. The chain has TRBV11-2 and TRBJ2-7, with D possibly TRBD1 on 5 matching bases. CDR3 size: 13 residues. V lost 3 bases and J 3 bases, leaving 9 bases between the germline ends. Germline CDR1 reads SGHAT; CDR2 reads FQNNGV. CDR3 sequence (DNA): TGTGCCAGCAGCTTGGACACAATCTACGAGCAGTACTTC. Amino acids: CASSLDTIYEQYF.

This chain joins TRBV4-1 and TRBJ2-2; TRBD1 agrees at 9 bases. With V trimmed by 3 bases and J by 0 bases, 11 bases remained unmatched. The germline CDR1 and CDR2 sequences are MGHRA and YSYEKL. The length of the CDR3 is 19 residues. CDR3 nucleotides: TGCGCCAGCAGCCACCCCACGGGTCGACAGGGGGCGAACACCGGGGAGCTGTTTTTT. This gives the protein CASSHPTGRQGANTGELFF.

This clonotype was picked up many times. J is TRBJ2-7 and V is TRBV24-1, with a possible D match to TRBD2 (5 bases). The CDR3 totals 13 residues. Germline-derived CDR1 and CDR2 are KGHDR and SFDVKD. Trimming stripped 4 bases from V and 5 bases from J, with 11 bases between. DNA for the CDR3: TGTGCCACCAGTGACCATACTAGGAACGAGCAGTACTTC. It codes for CATSDHTRNEQYF.

This clonotype came up many times. The V gene is TRBV3-1, the J gene TRBJ1-6; 7 bases agree with TRBD1. J was trimmed by 7 bases and V by 1 base; bases with no gene match: 4. This CDR3 region has 15 residues. Per the germline V gene, CDR1 is LGHDT and CDR2 is YNNKEL (reference sequence). Written as DNA, the CDR3 is TGTGCCAGCAGCCAAGTTCAGGGGGTCAATTCACCCCTCCACTTT. Protein sequence: CASSQVQGVNSPLHF. Using reference TRBV3-1 and TRBJ1-6 for the parts outside the CDR3, the full variable domain is DTAVSQTPKYLVTQMGNDKSIKCEQNLGHDTMYWYKQDSKKFLKIMFSYNNKELIINETVPNRFSPKSPDKAHLNLHINSLELGDSAVYFCASSQVQGVNSPLHFGNGTRLTVT.

This clonotype has at least ten counts. J is TRBJ2-7 and V is TRBV6-2 or TRBV6-3; no clear D gene. Germline CDR1 and CDR2: MNHEY and SVGEGT. V was pared by 2 bases and J by 8 bases, with 10 bases between. CDR3 length equals 12 residues. The CDR3 nucleotides are TGTGCCAGCAGTTACGGCCGGTCCCAGCAGTACTTC. Residues: CASSYGRSQQYF.

The table lists this clonotype with a few counts. The chain employs TRBV19 and TRBJ2-3; maybe TRBD1 (6 bases). CDR3 length: 13 amino acids. Germline-derived CDR1 and CDR2 are LNHDA and SQIVND (reference sequence). V was clipped by 3 bases and J by 4 bases, with 8 bases between them. The CDR3 DNA follows: TGTGCCAGTAGTATGGGACATTCAGATACGCAGTATTTT. Translating gives CASSMGHSDTQYF.

This clonotype has ten or more counts. The V call is TRBV6-1, the J call TRBJ2-5, with 9 bases identical to TRBD1. Per the germline V gene, CDR1 is MNHNS and CDR2 is SASEGT. The CDR3 runs to 16 residues. The J segment lost 5 bases and the V segment lost 6 bases, leaving 13 bases of the junction unmatched. DNA for the CDR3: TGTGCCAGCAGCCCAGAACCCGGGACAGGGACGGAGACCCAGTACTTC. It encodes CASSPEPGTGTETQYF.

This clonotype occurred many times. CDR3 residues: CASSLRTVRPMTLHF. In DNA form, the CDR3 reads TGTGCCAGCAGCTTAAGGACAGTACGACCTATGACCCTCCACTTT. The rearrangement uses TRBV7-2 and TRBJ1-6; D may be TRBD1 (6 bases). V was shortened by 2 bases and J by 14 bases, with 19 bases between the two germline ends. This CDR3 is 15 amino acids long. The V gene's germline CDR1 is SGHTA and CDR2 FQGNSA.

This clonotype was recorded many times. The rearrangement joins TRBV7-3 to TRBJ2-5, with a weak D call TRBD2 (5 bases). V lost 5 bases and J lost 4, with 17 bases in between. This CDR3 is 15 amino acids long. Germline V gives CDR1 SGHTA, CDR2 FQGTGA. The CDR3 protein is CASSAGLGVGETQYF. CDR3 in DNA: TGTGCCAGCAGCGCGGGCCTCGGGGTGGGAGAGACCCAGTACTTC.

This clonotype was detected a few times. This chain links TRBV30 with TRBJ2-2; a weak D match, TRBD1 (5 bases). The CDR3 contains 15 residues. V was pared by 5 bases and J by 7 bases, with 20 bases between. Per germline, CDR1 GTSNPN and CDR2 SVGIG (reference sequence). DNA for the CDR3: TGTGCCTGGGCGGCAGGGCTCTACGTCGGCGGGGAGCTGTTTTTT. Its protein product is CAWAAGLYVGGELFF. The entire variable domain, with the rest obtained from reference TRBV30 and TRBJ2-2, is as follows: SQTIHQWPATLVQPVGSPLSLECTVEGTSNPNLYWYRQAAGRGLQLLFYSVGIGQISSEVPQNLSASRPQDRQFILSSKKLLLSDSGFYLCAWAAGLYVGGELFFGEGSRLTVL.

A remark on this clonotype: A much bigger clone sits one base away, suggesting this may be a read error. The chain joins TRBV2 to TRBJ1-6, with D maybe TRBD1 (6 bases). Germline CDR1 SNHLY, CDR2 FYNNEI. There are 15 residues in the CDR3. Written as DNA, the CDR3 is TGTGCCAGCAGCCGCGACAGGTTAGGTAATTCACCCCCCCACTTT. The encoded protein is CASSRDRLGNSPPHF.

This clonotype was observed a few times. One end of the junction is discordant with germline, which a read error may explain. V is TRBV6-5 and J is TRBJ2-7; 7 bases match TRBD1. This CDR3 has 12 amino acids. Germline-derived CDR1 and CDR2 are MNHEY and SVGAGI. The CDR3 DNA reads TGTGCCAGCAGTTACTCGGGACAGACAGCCTCCTTC. It translates to CASSYSGQTASF.